One sample yielded the 21 T cell receptor beta chains listed below, sequenced in a study of beta chain features in type 1 diabetes. The whole isolated RNA underwent reverse transcription, so sequencing captured expressed TCRB transcripts. This table comes from immunoSEQ multiplex PCR, and its TCRdb copy is limited to in-frame clones, with some not included. The sample shows some 250,000 clones, around 14% of them seen only once. These receptors' antigens are unknown. Findings and limits, study-wide: Shortening of TCRB CDR3s, moderate but significant, appeared in all four CD4+ subsets of Type 1 diabetes patients.

The sequencing input was naive CD4+ T cells from blood. The receptor set was obtained from a young man with type 1 diabetes.

V usage is TRBV6-5 and J usage is TRBJ2-7, with a possible D match to TRBD1 (6 bases). The germline V gene encodes CDR1 MNHEY and CDR2 SVGAGI. V was clipped by 5 bases and J by 2 bases, with 13 bases between them. The CDR3 is 14 amino acids. The CDR3 DNA is TGTGCCAGCAGTCCACGGGACACCACCTACGAGCAGTACTTC. It encodes CASSPRDTTYEQYF.

The J gene is TRBJ1-1, the V gene TRBV30; unclear D gene. The CDR3 is 13 amino acids. V was trimmed by 1 base and J by 3 bases, leaving 9 bases between them. CDR1 is GTSNPN, CDR2 SVGIG, per germline (reference sequence). CDR3 region: CAWSGRRDTEAFF. CDR3 DNA sequence: TGTGCCTGGAGTGGTCGGCGGGACACTGAAGCTTTCTTT.

The gene calls are TRBV7-2 and TRBJ2-1; D ambiguous. V lost 5 bases to trimming and J lost 9 bases, with 11 bases between them. Germline V gene sequence: CDR1 SGHTA, CDR2 FQGNSA. This CDR3 is built from 12 residues. CDR3 region: CASSASFGEQFF. The DNA for the CDR3 is TGTGCCAGCAGCGCATCCTTCGGTGAGCAGTTCTTC.

This clone was detected a few times. The chain recombines TRBV6-1 with TRBJ1-1; perhaps TRBD1 as D (6 bases). CDR3 size: 13 residues. V was shortened by 4 bases and J by 6 bases, with 12 bases between the two germline ends. From germline, CDR1 is MNHNS and CDR2 SASEGT. The CDR3 sequence is CASSAQGSAEAFF. CDR3 bases: TGTGCCAGCAGTGCACAGGGTAGCGCTGAAGCTTTCTTT.

The V call is TRBV6-5, the J call TRBJ2-3, with unresolved D. The germline V and J ends were trimmed by 4 bases and 3 bases, with 14 bases remaining between them. The CDR3 has 15 residues. Germline CDR1 MNHEY, CDR2 SVGAGI. In DNA, the CDR3 is TGTGCCAGCAGTTCTGTGACACCTCCGACAGATACGCAGTATTTT. It is translated as CASSSVTPPTDTQYF.

The chain employs TRBV7-9 and TRBJ1-1; D gene ambiguous. Germline CDR1 is SEHNR and CDR2 is FQNEAQ (reference sequence). The germline V and J ends were trimmed by 5 bases and 8 bases, with 18 bases remaining between them. This CDR3 has 14 amino acids. The CDR3 sequence: CASSPWTGRSEAFF. CDR3 bases: TGTGCCAGCAGCCCTTGGACTGGGAGGTCGGAAGCTTTCTTT.

Note on this clone: This sample also contains other DNA sequences that code for the same CDR3. The chain links TRBV7-2 to TRBJ2-7; D gene unclear. Germline loops: CDR1 SGHTA, CDR2 FQGNSA. The CDR3 is 12 amino acids. V gave up 2 bases and J gave up 4 bases, with 6 bases separating them. The CDR3 DNA reads TGTGCCAGCAGCTTATCTCGGTACGAGCAGTACTTC. Protein sequence: CASSLSRYEQYF.

This clone has just a few counts. The chain carries TRBV30 and TRBJ2-3; 11 bases are shared with TRBD2. Germline assignment: CDR1 GTSNPN and CDR2 SVGIG (reference sequence). J was trimmed by 3 bases and V by 7 bases; bases with no gene match: 3. The CDR3 consists of 13 residues. CDR3 bases: TGTGCCTACTTAGCGGGGGGGACAGATACGCAGTATTTT. Its protein product is CAYLAGGTDTQYF.

The chain combines TRBV29-1 with TRBJ2-1; 13 bases map to TRBD2. The CDR3 totals 14 residues. From germline, CDR1 is SQVTM and CDR2 ANQGSEA. Losses at the gene ends were 6 bases for V and 10 bases for J; bases not matched to a gene: 9. As DNA, the CDR3 is TGCAGCGTAATGCGACTAGCGGGAGGTCTGGAGCAGTTCTTC. It is translated as CSVMRLAGGLEQFF.

The chain uses TRBV25-1 and TRBJ2-1; 7 positions match TRBD1. J gave up 10 bases and V 3 bases, and 3 bases lay outside the gene matches. The CDR3 has 12 residues. The germline CDR1 and CDR2 sequences are MGHDK and SYGVNS. The CDR3 coding sequence is TGTGCCAGCAGTGACATACAGGGGGAGCAGTTCTTC. This codes for CASSDIQGEQFF.

This chain connects TRBV10-3 to TRBJ2-1, with D possibly TRBD1 on 5 matching bases. CDR1 ENHRY and CDR2 SYGVKD come from the germline V gene. The CDR3 has 14 residues. The V end was cut by 3 bases, the J end by 10 bases, with 16 bases between. CDR3 DNA sequence: TGTGCCATCAGTGAATCAGGGCTACAATGGGAGCAGTTCTTC. This gives the protein CAISESGLQWEQFF.

This chain links TRBV19 with TRBJ1-1; D unresolved. Germline V lookup: CDR1 LNHDA, CDR2 SQIVND (reference sequence). V was cut by 7 bases and J by 4 bases, with 19 bases left in between. This CDR3 comprises 15 residues. The CDR3 bases are TGTGCCAGTAAGGGCGTCGGGGAAGGGAGCACTGAAGCTTTCTTT. Translated, it gives CASKGVGEGSTEAFF.

This clone appeared a few times. The genes are TRBV7-2 and TRBJ2-7; 8 bases map to TRBD1. J was trimmed by 2 bases and V by 5 bases; bases with no gene match: 8. In germline, CDR1 is SGHTA, CDR2 FQGNSA. The CDR3 length is 15 residues. CDR3 in amino acids: CASSTGQGRTYEQYF. CDR3 DNA sequence: TGTGCCAGCAGCACCGGACAGGGTCGAACCTACGAGCAGTACTTC. The complete variable domain, with remaining parts taken from reference TRBV7-2 and TRBJ2-7, reads GAGVSQSPSNKVTEKGKDVELRCDPISGHTALYWYRQSLGQGLEFLIYFQGNSAPDKSGLPSDRFSAERTGGSVSTLTIQRTQQEDSAVYLCASSTGQGRTYEQYFGPGTRLTVT.

The chain recombines TRBV2 with TRBJ1-2, with a tentative D call TRBD1 (5 bases). The ends were cut back, 7 bases at V and 2 bases at J, with 14 bases in the middle. CDR3 length: 14 amino acids. Germline-derived CDR1 and CDR2 are SNHLY and FYNNEI. The CDR3 spells CASTQGRQNYGYTF. CDR3 coding DNA: TGTGCCAGCACTCAGGGAAGGCAAAACTATGGCTACACCTTC.

V usage is TRBV19 and J usage is TRBJ2-2; TRBD1 aligns across 9 bases. The CDR3 consists of 17 residues. The V segment lost 7 bases and the J segment 1 base; nucleotides outside the gene matches: 10. Germline V gene lookup returns CDR1 LNHDA and CDR2 SQIVND (reference sequence). CDR3 coding DNA: TGTGCCAGTATCTTCAGGACAGGGGTTGGGAACACCGGGGAGCTGTTTTTT. It translates to CASIFRTGVGNTGELFF.

This clone was picked up a small number of times. The DNA of the CDR3 is TGCAGCGTTGTAGACAGGAAAAACATTCAGTACTTC. Amino acid sequence: CSVVDRKNIQYF. The chain carries TRBV29-1 and TRBJ2-4; possible D gene TRBD1, 6 bases. Per germline, CDR1 SQVTM and CDR2 ANQGSEA. V lost 4 bases, J lost 4 bases, and 8 bases lay in between. This CDR3 has 12 amino acids. Based on the CDR3 plus reference TRBV29-1 and TRBJ2-4, the full variable domain is SAVISQKPSRDICQRGTSLTIQCQVDSQVTMMFWYRQQPGQSLTLIATANQGSEATYESGFVIDKFPISRPNLTFSTLTVSNMSPEDSSIYLCSVVDRKNIQYFGAGTRLSVL.

This clone came up a few times. This chain connects TRBV4-1 to TRBJ2-7, with 7 bases that match TRBD1. The germline gives CDR1 MGHRA, CDR2 YSYEKL. The CDR3 has 15 amino acids. The V gene end was trimmed by 1 base and the J gene end by 4 bases; junction bases not matched to a gene: 7. The CDR3 nucleotides read TGCGCCAGCAGCCAAGCGGTCGGCAGGGGGTACGAGCAGTACTTC. Protein: CASSQAVGRGYEQYF.

This clone has just a few counts. The V call is TRBV7-6, the J call TRBJ1-5; maybe TRBD1 (6 bases). The CDR3 has 18 amino acids. V lost 2 bases and J 5 bases, leaving 22 bases between the germline ends. CDR1 and CDR2 (germline): SGHVS, FNYEAQ. The CDR3 nucleotides are TGTGCCAGCAGCTTAAGCCGCCAGCGCCAGGGGTCCTATCAGCCCCAGCATTTT. Protein product: CASSLSRQRQGSYQPQHF. The entire variable domain, with the rest obtained from reference TRBV7-6 and TRBJ1-5, is as follows: GAGVSQSPRYKVTKRGQDVALRCDPISGHVSLYWYRQALGQGPEFLTYFNYEAQQDKSGLPNDRFSAERPEGSISTLTIQRTEQRDSAMYRCASSLSRQRQGSYQPQHFGDGTRLSIL.

J is TRBJ2-1 and V is TRBV5-4; D remains ambiguous. CDR1 is SGHNT and CDR2 is YYREEE in the germline V gene (reference sequence). V was cut by 2 bases and J by 9 bases, with 12 bases left in between. CDR3 length: 13 amino acids. DNA for the CDR3: TGTGCCAGCAGCTTCCTCTCCCTCGGTGAGCAGTTCTTC. Amino acid sequence: CASSFLSLGEQFF.

This clone was detected a few times. The junction does not match germline at one end; this may be a read error. The chain couples TRBV28 to TRBJ2-5; TRBD1 matches 8 bases. The CDR3 sequence is 14 residues long. Germline assignment: CDR1 MDHEN and CDR2 SYDVKM. The CDR3: CAGSGTGVQETQYF. The CDR3, as DNA: TGTGCCGGCAGTGGGACAGGAGTACAAGAGACCCAGTACTTC.

The genes are TRBV18 and TRBJ1-4; unclear D gene. There are 13 residues in the CDR3. In germline, CDR1 is KGHSH, CDR2 LQKENI. The ends were cut back, 0 bases at V and 8 bases at J, with 7 bases in the middle. The CDR3 region is CASSPPPVEKLFF. DNA for the CDR3: TGTGCCAGCTCACCACCTCCGGTAGAAAAACTGTTTTTT.